Below, 8 T cell receptor beta chains from the same sample are listed, as sequenced in a study of T cells in Graves' hyperthyroidism and ophthalmopathy. Authors of the study amplified TCR beta CDR3 regions from RNA transcripts. TCR CDR3 regions were first amplified by RT-PCR with HTBI primers. TCRdb reprocessed the multiplex PCR reads with MiXCR, giving one entry per CDR3 protein. The repertoire holds about 520,000 distinct CDR3 sequences, with around 22% as singletons. Sequencing used blood. The receptor source for this set is a woman under 40 with Graves' ophthalmopathy.

Ten or more counts support this clonotype. The rearrangement links TRBV30 to TRBJ1-1; D is uncertain. The V end lost 3 bases, the J end lost 3 bases, and 20 bases lay between the germline ends. This CDR3 contains 16 residues. Looked up from germline, CDR1 is GTSNPN and CDR2 is SVGIG (reference sequence). CDR3 sequence (DNA): TGTGCCTGGAGCGACTTTACTGGGCTTAGGGACACTGAAGCTTTCTTT. Translation: CAWSDFTGLRDTEAFF. The variable domain in full, with the rest retrieved from reference TRBV30 and TRBJ1-1, is SQTIHQWPATLVQPVGSPLSLECTVEGTSNPNLYWYRQAAGRGLQLLFYSVGIGQISSEVPQNLSASRPQDRQFILSSKKLLLSDSGFYLCAWSDFTGLRDTEAFFGQGTRLTVV.

This clonotype was picked up many times. The rearrangement joins TRBV4-2 to TRBJ1-2, with D unresolved. This CDR3 has 12 residues. Per the germline V gene, CDR1 is LGHNA and CDR2 is YNFKEQ. V lost 8 bases and J 3 bases, leaving 10 bases between the germline ends. The CDR3 reads CASREEDYGYTF. The CDR3 region has the DNA TGTGCCAGCCGGGAGGAAGACTATGGCTACACCTTC.

This clonotype showed up just a few times. Here the CDR3 omits its conserved ending phenylalanine or tryptophan, so a read error is the likely source. J is TRBJ1-2 and V is TRBV7-9; D is ambiguous. The CDR3 covers 15 residues. Trimming took off 1 base at V and 8 bases at J, with 17 bases between the two ends. CDR1 and CDR2 (germline): SEHNR, FQNEAQ (reference sequence). The DNA for the CDR3 is TGTGCCAGCAGCTTAGGGCGCACCGGAGACGGAGGCTACACCCTC. Its translation: CASSLGRTGDGGYTL.

This clonotype was found many times. The gene calls are TRBV3-1 and TRBJ1-1; D is unresolved. The length of the CDR3 is 13 residues. Trimming shortened V by 1 base and J by 3 bases, and 6 bases separated the two germline ends. The germline gives CDR1 LGHDT, CDR2 YNNKEL (reference sequence). In nucleotides, the CDR3 is TGTGCCAGCAGCCAAGTAGGATACACTGAAGCTTTCTTT. Protein product: CASSQVGYTEAFF. Full variable domain (rest looked up from reference TRBV3-1 and TRBJ1-1): DTAVSQTPKYLVTQMGNDKSIKCEQNLGHDTMYWYKQDSKKFLKIMFSYNNKELIINETVPNRFSPKSPDKAHLNLHINSLELGDSAVYFCASSQVGYTEAFFGQGTRLTVV.

As regards this clonotype: The junction shows a germline mismatch at one end, possibly a read error. This chain connects TRBV4-1 to TRBJ2-7; TRBD1 is a possible D gene (7 bases). The CDR3 has 17 amino acids. CDR1 is MGHRA and CDR2 is YSYEKL in the germline V gene. CDR3: CASSQDLGAGGIYEHYF. In nucleotides, the CDR3 is TGCGCCAGCAGCCAAGATCTAGGTGCAGGGGGGATCTACGAGCATTACTTC.

This clonotype has a count of ten or more. The V call is TRBV6-5, the J call TRBJ1-2; D is perhaps TRBD1 (5 bases). CDR1 is MNHEY, CDR2 SVGAGI, per germline. Between the trimmed V and J ends, which lost 0 bases and 5 bases, there was a span of 13 bases. This CDR3 is 15 amino acids long. The DNA of the CDR3 is TGTGCCAGCAGTTACTCGATTCTAGGGGATTATGGCTACACCTTC. Protein: CASSYSILGDYGYTF.

This clonotype was recorded many times. V is TRBV6-1 and J is TRBJ1-5; D perhaps matches TRBD1 (6 bases). CDR1 and CDR2 (germline): MNHNS, SASEGT. Trimming removed 2 bases from V and 7 bases from J, with 12 bases in between. The CDR3 sequence is 14 residues long. For the CDR3, the DNA is TGTGCCAGCAGTGAATCGGGGGCACGACAGCCCCAGCATTTT. It is translated as CASSESGARQPQHF.

This clonotype was observed a few times. The chain employs TRBV24-1 and TRBJ2-7; weak D call: TRBD1 (6 bases). V lost 3 bases to trimming and J lost 2 bases, with 7 bases between them. Germline assignment: CDR1 KGHDR and CDR2 SFDVKD. CDR3 size: 13 residues. CDR3: CATSDGDTYEQYF. CDR3 nucleotide sequence: TGTGCCACCAGTGATGGGGACACCTACGAGCAGTACTTC.